Presented here are 17 T cell receptor beta chains from one specimen sequenced in a study of T cells in localized non-small cell lung cancer. Some clones are missing from TCRdb's copy, which holds only in-frame ones; the method was immunoSEQ multiplex PCR. The sample lists about 20,000 clones, 75% to 90% seen once, with 9% to 15% in the top ten. The specimen comprised PBMCs, sampled before any cancer treatment. The receptors come from a man between 35 and 75 years old with stage II squamous cell lung carcinoma.

This rearrangement joins TRBV10-3 to TRBJ2-3; 13 nucleotides match TRBD2. This CDR3 is 17 amino acids long. Germline trimming cut 6 bases from V and 2 bases from J; bases unmatched to any gene: 8. Germline lookup yields CDR1 ENHRY and CDR2 SYGVKD. The CDR3 spells CAISDYGLAGDTDTQYF. The CDR3 coding sequence is TGTGCCATCAGCGACTATGGACTAGCGGGGGACACAGATACGCAGTATTTT.

This chain links TRBV19 with TRBJ1-2, with D hard to call. V lost 3 bases and J 6 bases, leaving 17 bases between the germline ends. The CDR3 runs 15 residues. In germline, CDR1 is LNHDA, CDR2 SQIVND (reference sequence). The chain's CDR3 is CASSMVGRREDGYTF. In DNA form, the CDR3 reads TGTGCCAGTAGTATGGTCGGCAGGCGAGAAGATGGCTACACCTTC.

The gene calls are TRBV7-2 and TRBJ2-1; D may correspond to TRBD1 or TRBD2 (5 bases each). The length of the CDR3 is 16 residues. Trimming took 8 bases from V and 8 from J, leaving 25 bases between them. Germline CDR1 is SGHTA and CDR2 is FQGNSA. The CDR3 bases are TGTGCCAGCCACAACCCGGGGACCGCCGTCCCCGATGAGCAGTTCTTC. This encodes CASHNPGTAVPDEQFF.

This rearrangement joins TRBV9 to TRBJ2-3; unclear D gene. Germline CDR1 is SGDLS and CDR2 is YYNGEE. V gave up 0 bases and J gave up 14 bases, with 19 bases separating them. The CDR3 is made up of 14 amino acids. CDR3 protein: CASSVDGSPAHRYF. In DNA, the CDR3 is TGTGCCAGCAGCGTAGACGGCAGTCCGGCTCATCGGTATTTT.

The J gene is TRBJ2-1, the V gene TRBV9; 7 nucleotides line up with TRBD2. Germline loops: CDR1 SGDLS, CDR2 YYNGEE. CDR3 length: 16 residues. J was trimmed by 0 bases and V by 4 bases; bases with no gene match: 7. The CDR3 bases are TGTGCCAGCAGCCTCTGGGGGGGAAGCTCCTACAATGAGCAGTTCTTC. It codes for CASSLWGGSSYNEQFF.

The chain links TRBV7-9 to TRBJ2-3, with D perhaps TRBD2 (6 bases). Germline-derived CDR1 and CDR2 are SEHNR and FQNEAQ (reference sequence). The CDR3 contains 12 residues. V lost 5 bases, J lost 5 bases, and 8 bases lay in between. CDR3 nucleotides: TGTGCCAGCAGCAGGGAGGTAGATACGCAGTATTTT. Its translation: CASSREVDTQYF.

The chain uses TRBV6-5 and TRBJ2-5, with D possibly matching TRBD2 (6 bases). With 0 bases removed from V and 5 bases from J, the gap between germline ends came to 13 bases. CDR3 length: 15 residues. Germline CDR1 reads MNHEY; CDR2 reads SVGAGI. In nucleotides, the CDR3 is TGTGCCAGCAGTTACTCGAGAGGGGCGGGGGAGACCCAGTACTTC. Protein sequence: CASSYSRGAGETQYF.

The V and J genes are TRBV6-1 and TRBJ2-2; TRBD1 is a possible D gene (6 bases). Germline lookup yields CDR1 MNHNS and CDR2 SASEGT. V dropped 6 bases and J dropped 6 bases, with 17 bases sitting between them. The CDR3 loop spans 15 amino acids. The CDR3, as DNA: TGTGCCAGCAGCGGGGAGACAGGAGTGGCCGGGGAGCTGTTTTTT. The encoded protein is CASSGETGVAGELFF.

The rearrangement uses TRBV11-2 and TRBJ2-1, with 9 bases fitting TRBD2. V gave up 5 bases and J gave up 7 bases; unmatched junction bases: 12. Germline V gene lookup returns CDR1 SGHAT and CDR2 FQNNGV. This CDR3 region has 16 residues. CDR3 DNA: TGTGCCAGCAGCCTAAGGGGACTAGCAGGATCTAATGAGCAGTTCTTC. This sequence encodes CASSLRGLAGSNEQFF.

The J gene is TRBJ2-5, the V gene TRBV30, with TRBD1 matching over 7 bases. The ends lost 8 bases at V and 7 bases at J; junction bases unmatched: 10. Germline V gene sequence: CDR1 GTSNPN, CDR2 SVGIG (reference sequence). The CDR3 runs 12 residues. This CDR3 reads CARQGRKGTQYF. CDR3 nucleotide sequence: TGTGCCCGACAGGGTCGGAAAGGGACCCAGTACTTC.

The chain combines TRBV19 with TRBJ2-3; D ambiguous. The CDR3 contains 14 residues. The V gene's germline CDR1 is LNHDA and CDR2 SQIVND (reference sequence). V gave up 4 bases and J gave up 2 bases, with 10 bases separating them. CDR3 sequence (DNA): TGTGCCAGTAGTACCTCCCAGACCACAGATACGCAGTATTTT. Translating gives CASSTSQTTDTQYF.

This sequence joins TRBV7-3 and TRBJ2-7; no reliable D call. This CDR3 region has 13 residues. Germline CDR1 and CDR2: SGHTA and FQGTGA. V lost 5 bases and J lost 4, with 12 bases in between. The CDR3 sequence is CASSTQDGYEQYF. Here the CDR3 DNA reads TGTGCCAGCAGCACTCAGGACGGTTACGAGCAGTACTTC.

The rearrangement links TRBV7-9 to TRBJ2-7; the D gene could be TRBD1 or TRBD2 (5 bases each). This CDR3 has 17 amino acids. Looked up from germline, CDR1 is SEHNR and CDR2 is FQNEAQ (reference sequence). Trimming took off 8 bases at V and 1 base at J, with 24 bases between the two ends. In DNA, the CDR3 is TGTGCCAGCGGATCGTGGGACCCTCAATACTATTCCTACGAGCAGTACTTC. It specifies CASGSWDPQYYSYEQYF.

V usage is TRBV27 and J usage is TRBJ2-5; D is unclear. The CDR3 extends over 12 amino acids. With 6 bases removed from V and 4 bases from J, the gap between germline ends came to 9 bases. Per the germline V gene, CDR1 is MNHEY and CDR2 is SMNVEV (reference sequence). The CDR3 protein is CASSNPAETQYF. The CDR3 bases are TGTGCCAGCAGCAATCCTGCAGAGACCCAGTACTTC.

The gene calls are TRBV18 and TRBJ1-5, with D possibly being TRBD1 (5 bases). CDR1 is KGHSH, CDR2 LQKENI, per germline. The CDR3 sequence is 15 residues long. Between the trimmed V and J ends, which lost 3 bases and 4 bases, there was a span of 13 bases. As DNA, the CDR3 is TGTGCCAGCTCACCTGGCCCAGGGAGTAATCAGCCCCAGCATTTT. Translation gives CASSPGPGSNQPQHF.

The rearrangement joins TRBV7-9 to TRBJ1-1; no firm D call. Germline V gene sequence: CDR1 SEHNR, CDR2 FQNEAQ (reference sequence). CDR3 size: 13 residues. V lost 4 bases and J lost 5, with 11 bases in between. The CDR3 DNA follows: TGTGCCAGCAGCTCACAAGGGAGGACTGAAGCTTTCTTT. Protein product: CASSSQGRTEAFF.

The chain couples TRBV18 to TRBJ1-2; D possibly corresponds to TRBD1 (6 bases). This CDR3 region has 14 residues. CDR1 is KGHSH and CDR2 is LQKENI in the germline V gene. The V end lost 5 bases, the J end lost 7 bases, and 17 bases lay between the germline ends. CDR3 sequence: CASSKSNDRSGYTF. The CDR3 DNA reads as TGTGCCAGCTCAAAAAGCAACGACAGGTCTGGCTACACCTTC.